This is a list of T cell receptor beta chains from one sample in a study of Ad26.COV2.S vaccination and SARS-CoV-2 variants. TCRdb keeps only in-frame clones here, not all; method: immunoSEQ multiplex PCR. The sample includes 350,000 to 450,000 clones, about nine tenths of them seen just once. The sample here was peripheral blood, taken in a trial of Ad26.COV2.S vaccine versus placebo. The receptor set was obtained from a person between 18 and 65 years old who received the Ad26.COV2.S COVID-19 vaccine or a placebo. The conserved cysteine and the conserved F or W are not part of the CDR3 here. The D gene is left open where the match is weak. Size tells how often a clone was seen (once, few, many) or the class of an expanded clone, and some rows leave it out.

.	TRBV9	.	TRBJ2-7	ASSVTWSGYEQY
.	TRBV15	.	TRBJ2-6	ATSRAKGTGANVLT
.	TRBV28	once	TRBJ1-1	ASSLDMNTEAF
TRBD1	TRBV28	.	TRBJ2-5	ASSLLQGHQETQY
TRBD2	TRBV10-3	.	TRBJ2-5	AISESRTSGVQETQY
TRBD1	TRBV27	.	TRBJ1-1	ASSLRTGLEAF
.	TRBV19	.	TRBJ1-3	ASSTSRNTIY
.	TRBV1	.	TRBJ1-1	TRGRGRGAEAF
.	TRBV9	.	TRBJ1-1	ASSVDGVGPEAF
TRBD2	TRBV7-8	.	TRBJ2-1	ASSLDFGTSGGPYNEQF
TRBD2	TRBV29-1	.	TRBJ2-3	SVEDPGAGGPTDTQY
TRBD2	TRBV12-5	.	TRBJ2-5	ASGFGGQETQY
TRBD1	TRBV27	.	TRBJ1-2	ASSGRDRGLDGYT
.	TRBV7-9	.	TRBJ1-1	ASSYREMREAF
TRBD1	TRBV4-3	.	TRBJ2-2	ASSQGTGAGELF
.	TRBV6-1	.	TRBJ2-7	ASSEDMRPYEQY
.	TRBV7-9	.	TRBJ1-2	ASSLGRNYGYT
.	TRBV5-4	.	TRBJ2-5	ASSLVGVQETQY